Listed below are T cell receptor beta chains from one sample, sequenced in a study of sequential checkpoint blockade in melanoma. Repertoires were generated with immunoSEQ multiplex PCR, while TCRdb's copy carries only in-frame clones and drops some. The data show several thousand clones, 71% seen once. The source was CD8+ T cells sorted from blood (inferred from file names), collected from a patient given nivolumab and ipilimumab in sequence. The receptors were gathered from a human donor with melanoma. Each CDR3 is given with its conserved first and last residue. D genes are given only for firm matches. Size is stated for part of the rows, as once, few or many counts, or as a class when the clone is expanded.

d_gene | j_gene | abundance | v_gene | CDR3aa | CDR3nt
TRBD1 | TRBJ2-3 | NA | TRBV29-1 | CSVGQDSTDTQYF | TGCAGCGTAGGACAGGACAGCACAGATACGCAGTATTTT
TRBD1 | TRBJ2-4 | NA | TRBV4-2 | CASSQAATGENIQYF | TGTGCCAGCAGCCAAGCTGCGACAGGGGAAAACATTCAGTACTTC
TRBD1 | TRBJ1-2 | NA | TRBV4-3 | CASSQVGGQGRDGYTF | TGCGCCAGCAGCCAAGTCGGGGGACAGGGGCGAGATGGCTACACCTTC
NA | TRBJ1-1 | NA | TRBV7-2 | CASSLPGQNTEAFF | TGTGCCAGCAGCCTCCCGGGACAGAACACTGAAGCTTTCTTT
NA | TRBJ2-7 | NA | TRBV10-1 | CASTEPYEQYF | TGCGCCAGCACGGAGCCCTACGAGCAGTACTTC
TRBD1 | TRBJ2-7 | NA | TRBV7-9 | CASRGQGIYEQYF | TGTGCCAGCAGAGGACAGGGGATCTACGAGCAGTACTTC
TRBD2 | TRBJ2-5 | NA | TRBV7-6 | CASRGLAAETQYF | TGTGCCAGCAGGGGGCTAGCGGCAGAGACCCAGTACTTC
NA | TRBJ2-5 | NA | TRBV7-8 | CASSPKKSTAGETQYF | TGTGCCAGCAGTCCTAAAAAATCGACAGCAGGGGAGACCCAGTACTTC
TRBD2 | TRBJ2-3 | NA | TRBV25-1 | CASSESASGSTDTQYF | TGTGCCAGCAGTGAGTCTGCTAGCGGGAGTACAGATACGCAGTATTTT
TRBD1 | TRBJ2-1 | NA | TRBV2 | CASSDSGTVYNEQFF | TGTGCCAGCAGTGACTCCGGGACAGTTTACAATGAGCAGTTCTTC
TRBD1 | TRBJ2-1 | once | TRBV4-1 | CASQPTEQGQYNEQFF | TGCGCCAGCCAACCCACCGAACAGGGACAGTACAATGAGCAGTTCTTC
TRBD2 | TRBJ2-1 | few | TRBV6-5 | CASSYSAGGAYNEQFF | TGTGCCAGCAGTTACTCTGCGGGGGGCGCCTACAATGAGCAGTTCTTC
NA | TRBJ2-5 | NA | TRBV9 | CASSPWGDQETQYF | TGTGCCAGCAGCCCTTGGGGCGACCAAGAGACCCAGTACTTC
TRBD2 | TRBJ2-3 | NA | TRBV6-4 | CASSELAGEADTQYF | TGTGCCAGCAGTGAACTAGCGGGAGAAGCGGATACGCAGTATTTT
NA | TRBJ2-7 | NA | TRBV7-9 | CASSLVTGSSYEQYF | TGTGCCAGCAGCTTAGTCACGGGGAGCTCCTACGAGCAGTACTTC
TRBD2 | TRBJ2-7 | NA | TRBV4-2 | CASSQDIVVSGGTTYEQYF | TGTGCCAGCAGCCAAGATATTGTCGTTAGCGGGGGGACCACCTACGAGCAGTACTTC
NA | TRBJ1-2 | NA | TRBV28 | CASSMTVGYTF | TGTGCCAGCAGTATGACAGTAGGCTACACCTTC
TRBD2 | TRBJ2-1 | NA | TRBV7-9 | CASSLVSGTDNEQFF | TGTGCCAGCAGCTTAGTTAGCGGGACCGACAATGAGCAGTTCTTC
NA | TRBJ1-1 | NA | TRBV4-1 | CASTPRGGHEDTEAFF | TGCGCCAGCACCCCAAGAGGGGGACATGAGGACACTGAAGCTTTCTTT
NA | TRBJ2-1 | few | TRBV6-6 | CASESHNEQFF | TGTGCCAGCGAGTCCCACAATGAGCAGTTCTTC
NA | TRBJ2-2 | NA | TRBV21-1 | CASSLKGRRDRSYTGELFF | TGTGCCAGCAGCCTAAAGGGGAGACGGGACAGGTCATACACCGGGGAGCTGTTTTTT
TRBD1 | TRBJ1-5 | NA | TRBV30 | CAWSRPGGYQPQHF | TGTGCCTGGAGCCGGCCAGGGGGATATCAGCCCCAGCATTTT
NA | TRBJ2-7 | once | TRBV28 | CASSLYTDREYEQYF | TGTGCCAGCAGTTTATATACGGACAGAGAATACGAGCAGTACTTC
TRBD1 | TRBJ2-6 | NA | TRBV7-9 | CASSTGTAIGANVLTF | TGTGCCAGCAGCACCGGGACAGCTATTGGGGCCAACGTCCTGACTTTC
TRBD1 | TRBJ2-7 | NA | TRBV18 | CASSPSRGRQTYEQYF | TGTGCCAGCTCACCGAGCAGGGGGCGGCAGACCTACGAGCAGTACTTC
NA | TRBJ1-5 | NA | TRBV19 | CASSITGGNQPQHF | TGTGCCAGTAGTATAACCGGCGGGAATCAGCCCCAGCATTTT
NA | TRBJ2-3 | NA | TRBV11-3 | CASSSYSTDTQYF | TGTGCCAGCAGCTCATACAGTACAGATACGCAGTATTTT
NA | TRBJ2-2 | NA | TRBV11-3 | CASSLGTVNTGELFF | TGTGCCAGCAGCTTAGGGACAGTGAACACCGGGGAGCTGTTTTTT
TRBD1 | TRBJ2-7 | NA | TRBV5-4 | CASSLGDRPYEQYF | TGTGCCAGCAGCTTGGGGGACAGGCCCTACGAGCAGTACTTC
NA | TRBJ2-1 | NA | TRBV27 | CASTEVGSHNEQFF | TGTGCCAGCACCGAGGTCGGGAGCCACAATGAGCAGTTCTTC
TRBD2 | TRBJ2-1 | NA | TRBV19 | CASSIDPSAGGDDEQFF | TGTGCCAGTAGTATAGATCCGTCTGCGGGAGGGGACGATGAGCAGTTCTTC
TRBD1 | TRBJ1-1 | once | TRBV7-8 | CASSLRAGGTEAFF | TGTGCCAGCAGCCTCCGGGCAGGGGGCACTGAAGCTTTCTTT
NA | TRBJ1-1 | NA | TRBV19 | CASSYGGNTEAFF | TGTGCCAGTAGTTACGGGGGGAACACTGAAGCTTTCTTT
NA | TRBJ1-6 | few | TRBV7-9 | CASSPTGGPSPLHF | TGTGCCAGCAGCCCAACCGGGGGTCCTTCACCCCTCCACTTT
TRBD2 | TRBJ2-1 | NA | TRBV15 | CATSRDLERGNNEQFF | TGTGCCACCAGCAGAGATCTGGAGCGGGGAAACAATGAGCAGTTCTTC
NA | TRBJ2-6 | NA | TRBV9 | CASSAYESGANVLTF | TGTGCCAGCAGCGCCTATGAGTCTGGGGCCAACGTCCTGACTTTC
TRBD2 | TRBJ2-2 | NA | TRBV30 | CAWRPSGSRDTGELFF | TGTGCCTGGAGACCTAGCGGGAGCCGCGACACCGGGGAGCTGTTTTTT
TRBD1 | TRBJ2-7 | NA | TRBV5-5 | CASSMDRVSYEQYF | TGTGCCAGCAGCATGGACAGGGTGTCCTACGAGCAGTACTTC
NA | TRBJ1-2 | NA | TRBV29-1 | CSVDPRAVTGYTF | TGCAGCGTTGACCCCAGGGCTGTTACTGGCTACACCTTC
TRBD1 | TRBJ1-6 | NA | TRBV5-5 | CASSRDRGKVNSPLHF | TGTGCCAGCAGCAGAGACAGGGGTAAGGTTAATTCACCCCTCCACTTT
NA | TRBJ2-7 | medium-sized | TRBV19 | CASSIQGTYEQYF | TGTGCCAGTAGTATTCAGGGAACCTACGAGCAGTACTTC
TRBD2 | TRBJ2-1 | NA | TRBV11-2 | CASSDLAGGKNEQFF | TGTGCCAGCAGCGATCTAGCGGGAGGGAAAAATGAGCAGTTCTTC
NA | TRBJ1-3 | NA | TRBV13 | CASSFKGAGNTIYF | TGTGCCAGCAGCTTTAAGGGGGCTGGAAACACCATATATTTT
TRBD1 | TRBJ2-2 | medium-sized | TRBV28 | CASSSGTGDSGELFF | TGTGCCAGCAGTTCCGGGACAGGGGATAGCGGGGAGCTGTTTTTT
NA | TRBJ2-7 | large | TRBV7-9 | CASSGGGGPRPYEQYF | TGTGCCAGCAGCGGAGGGGGGGGACCGCGGCCCTACGAGCAGTACTTC
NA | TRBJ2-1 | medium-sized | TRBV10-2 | CASSPSAYNEQFF | TGCGCCAGTTCCCCTAGTGCCTACAATGAGCAGTTCTTC
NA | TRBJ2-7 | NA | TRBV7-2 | CASSAREGYEQYF | TGTGCCAGCAGCGCGAGAGAGGGCTACGAGCAGTACTTC
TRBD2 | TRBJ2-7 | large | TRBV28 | CDETSNGRASPYEQYF | TGTGACGAAACCTCTAACGGGAGGGCCAGTCCTTACGAGCAGTACTTC
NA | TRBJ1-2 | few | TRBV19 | CASLSWDTYGYTF | TGTGCCAGCCTCTCATGGGACACCTATGGCTACACCTTC
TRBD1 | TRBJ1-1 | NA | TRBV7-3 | CASSLGDRGLGTEAFF | TGTGCCAGCAGCTTGGGGGACAGGGGGCTCGGAACTGAAGCTTTCTTT
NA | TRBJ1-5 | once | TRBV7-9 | CASSKQTGYSNQPQHF | TGTGCCAGCAGCAAGCAGACAGGTTATAGCAATCAGCCCCAGCATTTT
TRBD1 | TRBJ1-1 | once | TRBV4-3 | CASSQDLGTGGTEAFF | TGCGCCAGCAGCCAAGACTTGGGGACAGGAGGCACTGAAGCTTTCTTT
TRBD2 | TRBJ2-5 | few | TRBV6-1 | CASSTLAGGLQFSYF | TGTGCCAGCAGTACGTTAGCGGGAGGGCTACAGTTTTCATACTTC
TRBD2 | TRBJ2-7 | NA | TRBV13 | CASSPAGLAGLEQYF | TGTGCCAGCAGCCCGGCGGGACTAGCGGGACTCGAGCAGTACTTC
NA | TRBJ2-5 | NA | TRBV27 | CASSLAPQQAQYF | TGTGCCAGCTCCCTAGCCCCCCAGCAGGCCCAGTACTTC
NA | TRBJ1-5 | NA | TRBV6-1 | CASSEDEGRGNQPQHF | TGTGCCAGCAGTGAAGATGAGGGAAGAGGCAATCAGCCCCAGCATTTT
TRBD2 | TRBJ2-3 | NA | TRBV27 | CASSLIAGGSSDTQYF | TGTGCCAGCAGTTTAATAGCGGGGGGGTCCTCAGATACGCAGTATTTT
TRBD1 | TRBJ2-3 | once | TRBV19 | CASSPRTGGVADTQYF | TGTGCCAGTAGTCCGCGGACAGGGGGAGTCGCAGATACGCAGTATTTT